A single sample gave rise to the 4 T cell receptor beta chains below, sequenced in a study of T cell repertoires in cytomegalovirus infection. TCRdb processed the reads anew with MiXCR; each CDR3 protein has one entry. The data hold around 900,000 distinct CDR3 sequences, with 31% observed a single time. Their cognate antigens are unknown. The sample in question was cultured CD8+ T cells from PBMCs, obtained from culture after CMV antigen stimulation. These receptors were collected from a human donor in good health (CMV status not recorded). Some clones in this sample may be carry-over from other donors' samples.

This clonotype has a handful of counts. The chain couples TRBV7-8 to TRBJ1-3, with D uncertain. This CDR3 has 13 residues. The germline V and J ends were trimmed by 5 bases and 5 bases, with 10 bases remaining between them. Germline CDR1 and CDR2: SGHVS and FQNEAQ. The CDR3 DNA follows: TGTGCCAGCAGCCCGGACGGGAGAAACACCATATATTTT. Translated, it gives CASSPDGRNTIYF. Supplemented by reference TRBV7-8 and TRBJ1-3, the full variable domain reads GAGVSQSPRYKVAKRGQDVALRCDPISGHVSLFWYQQALGQGPEFLTYFQNEAQLDKSGLPSDRFFAERPEGSVSTLKIQRTQQEDSAVYLCASSPDGRNTIYFGEGSWLTVV.

J is TRBJ2-1 and V is TRBV27, with TRBD2 as a possible D gene (5 bases). CDR1 is MNHEY, CDR2 SMNVEV, per germline (reference sequence). The V end was cut by 6 bases, the J end by 4 bases, with 7 bases between. The CDR3 covers 12 residues. The CDR3 here is CASSGLYNEQFF. The CDR3 region has the DNA TGTGCCAGCAGCGGACTGTACAATGAGCAGTTCTTC.

This rearrangement joins TRBV6-5 to TRBJ2-1; D ambiguous. Between the trimmed V and J ends, which lost 0 bases and 7 bases, there was a span of 16 bases. The germline CDR1 and CDR2 sequences are MNHEY and SVGAGI. There are 16 residues in the CDR3. CDR3 coding DNA: TGTGCCAGCAGTTACTCGCAGGACCAAATCGGAAATGAGCAGTTCTTC. It specifies CASSYSQDQIGNEQFF.

The genes are TRBV27 and TRBJ2-1, with D perhaps TRBD1 (6 bases). Looked up from germline, CDR1 is MNHEY and CDR2 is SMNVEV (reference sequence). CDR3 size: 14 residues. The ends were cut back, 8 bases at V and 6 bases at J, with 17 bases in the middle. The CDR3: CASGRMGAGNEQFF. The CDR3 DNA sequence: TGTGCCAGCGGTCGGATGGGGGCCGGCAATGAGCAGTTCTTC.